A selection of T cell receptor beta chains follows, all from one sample in a study of beta chain features in type 1 diabetes. Produced via immunoSEQ multiplex PCR; TCRdb's table is partial and in-frame only. The repertoire consists of over 650,000 clones, with more than 13% occurring once and the leading ten covering approximately 0.039%. Material: naive CD4+ T cells from blood. The source of these receptors is a man between 18 and 35 years old with type 1 diabetes. Each CDR3 is given without its conserved first and last residue. The D gene is left open where the match is weak.

V gene: TRBV4-2; J gene: TRBJ2-5; D gene: -; CDR3 protein: ASSQDKASRPGAQY
V gene: TRBV6-5; J gene: TRBJ2-7; D gene: -; CDR3 protein: ASSYAHQQY
V gene: TRBV30; J gene: TRBJ1-2; D gene: -; CDR3 protein: ASPRGGAFYGYT
V gene: TRBV30; J gene: TRBJ2-2; D gene: -; CDR3 protein: AWSVTSYTGELF
V gene: TRBV29-1; J gene: TRBJ2-3; D gene: -; CDR3 protein: SVRLESSTDTQY
V gene: TRBV2; J gene: TRBJ2-7; D gene: TRBD2; CDR3 protein: ASSALTSGRDEQY
V gene: TRBV5-4; J gene: TRBJ2-1; D gene: TRBD2; CDR3 protein: ASSPGGGLAENEQF
V gene: TRBV7-9; J gene: TRBJ2-2; D gene: -; CDR3 protein: ASSLGSGSTNTGELF
V gene: TRBV30; J gene: TRBJ2-5; D gene: -; CDR3 protein: AWSVAGPETQY
V gene: TRBV6-1; J gene: TRBJ2-7; D gene: TRBD1; CDR3 protein: ASRPGQSYEQY
V gene: TRBV7-2; J gene: TRBJ1-1; D gene: -; CDR3 protein: ASSREVTEAF
V gene: TRBV19; J gene: TRBJ2-1; D gene: TRBD1; CDR3 protein: ASRDRVAPSQWNEQF
V gene: TRBV14; J gene: TRBJ2-5; D gene: TRBD1; CDR3 protein: ASSATGGSPGETQY
V gene: TRBV7-2; J gene: TRBJ1-5; D gene: -; CDR3 protein: ASSPAGNSNQPQH
V gene: TRBV19; J gene: TRBJ2-1; D gene: -; CDR3 protein: ASTQDWTYNEQF
V gene: TRBV5-6; J gene: TRBJ1-2; D gene: -; CDR3 protein: ASSPGSNYGYT
V gene: TRBV28; J gene: TRBJ1-6; D gene: TRBD1; CDR3 protein: ASTSGQGIPLH
V gene: TRBV7-9; J gene: TRBJ2-5; D gene: -; CDR3 protein: ASTQPERAQETQY
V gene: TRBV25-1; J gene: TRBJ1-1; D gene: TRBD1; CDR3 protein: ASSDSRTGIMNTEAF
V gene: TRBV14; J gene: TRBJ2-2; D gene: -; CDR3 protein: ASSQGNTGELF
V gene: TRBV2; J gene: TRBJ2-4; D gene: -; CDR3 protein: ASGPSPIVIQY
V gene: TRBV9; J gene: TRBJ2-3; D gene: TRBD2; CDR3 protein: ASSVGAGGNTDTQY
V gene: TRBV30; J gene: TRBJ2-3; D gene: -; CDR3 protein: AWSLRGARVGTDTQY
V gene: TRBV5-4; J gene: TRBJ1-1; D gene: TRBD1; CDR3 protein: ASSGGQGDHTEAF
V gene: TRBV7-9; J gene: TRBJ2-5; D gene: -; CDR3 protein: ASSLTGNQETQY
V gene: TRBV5-1; J gene: TRBJ2-5; D gene: TRBD1; CDR3 protein: ASSGGQSQETQY
V gene: TRBV9; J gene: TRBJ2-6; D gene: -; CDR3 protein: ASSGQVAGANVLT
V gene: TRBV11-2; J gene: TRBJ2-3; D gene: -; CDR3 protein: ASSFGFKDTQY
V gene: TRBV4-1; J gene: TRBJ1-4; D gene: -; CDR3 protein: ASRDTSNEKLF
V gene: TRBV27; J gene: TRBJ1-2; D gene: -; CDR3 protein: ASSPRTNYGYT
V gene: TRBV5-1; J gene: TRBJ2-4; D gene: -; CDR3 protein: ASSLAPAGEDIQY
V gene: TRBV4-3; J gene: TRBJ1-6; D gene: -; CDR3 protein: ASSQDGGDSPLH
V gene: TRBV18; J gene: TRBJ1-1; D gene: -; CDR3 protein: AQKGDKNTEAF